The next 8 T cell receptor beta chains were all read from a single sample in a study of low-dose radiotherapy and immunotherapy resistance in tumors. Both TCRalpha and TCRbeta chains were reverse transcribed with V-gene-specific primers. Amplification of TCRs used a constant-region primer and V-primer adapter for roughly 22 PCR cycles. MiXCR, run by TCRdb on the reads, gives a single entry per CDR3 protein. Of 85,000 to 95,000 distinct CDR3 sequences in the sample, 9.4% are singletons; the top ten hold around 0.96%. Described time point: before trial treatment. The specimen was PBMCs, collected before treatment. The receptors shown here come from a male donor with prostate cancer.

V is TRBV6-6 and J is TRBJ2-7, with D possibly matching TRBD1 (6 bases). Trimming stripped 4 bases from V and 7 bases from J, with 17 bases between. The CDR3 totals 14 residues. CDR1 is MNHNY and CDR2 is SVGAGI in the germline V gene (reference sequence). DNA of the CDR3: TGTGCCAGCAGTTGGGGAGTAGCCCAGGGGGAGCAGTACTTC. It translates to CASSWGVAQGEQYF.

The table lists this clonotype with many counts. V usage is TRBV29-1 and J usage is TRBJ1-1; weak D call: TRBD1 (5 bases). Trimming took 8 bases from V and 1 from J, leaving 11 bases between them. This CDR3 region has 12 residues. Germline CDR1 reads SQVTM; CDR2 reads ANQGSEA. The CDR3 coding sequence is TGCAGCACGGACAACTGGAACACTGAAGCTTTCTTT. As protein: CSTDNWNTEAFF.

This clonotype was found many times. At one end, the junction sequence differs from germline, possibly due to a read error. The genes are TRBV7-2 and TRBJ1-1, with TRBD1 as a possible D gene (6 bases). In germline, CDR1 is SGHTA, CDR2 FQGNSA. This CDR3 has 14 residues. Here the CDR3 DNA reads TGTGCCAGCAGCTCAACGTTGGGGGCCTTTTTGGGAATCTTT. Protein product: CASSSTLGAFLGIF.

This clonotype has ten or more counts. The chain uses TRBV15 and TRBJ2-1; TRBD2 aligns across 12 bases. Germline CDR1 LNHNV, CDR2 YYDKDF (reference sequence). This CDR3 contains 16 residues. The trim removed 5 bases at V and 7 bases at J, leaving 9 bases unmatched. The CDR3, as DNA: TGTGCCACCAGCTCCACGACTAGCGGGAGATTTAATGAGCAGTTCTTC. It encodes CATSSTTSGRFNEQFF.

This clonotype has a count of ten or more. The chain uses TRBV20-1 and TRBJ2-4; TRBD1 matches at 8 bases. Germline V gene lookup returns CDR1 DFQATT and CDR2 SNEGSKA (reference sequence). Losses at the gene ends were 1 base for V and 3 bases for J; bases not matched to a gene: 5. The CDR3 length is 15 residues. CDR3 sequence (DNA): TGCAGTGCTAGAGTCACAGGGGGTGGCAAAAACATTCAGTACTTC. It specifies CSARVTGGGKNIQYF.

This clonotype was detected many times. This chain uses TRBV11-2 with TRBJ2-3; D call uncertain. The CDR3 sequence is 17 residues long. Germline V gene lookup returns CDR1 SGHAT and CDR2 FQNNGV. The V end was cut by 4 bases, the J end by 5 bases, with 22 bases between. The CDR3 DNA is TGTGCCAGCAGCTCACGTAGTGCGCTTCCAGGTAGAGATACGCAGTATTTT. Translating gives CASSSRSALPGRDTQYF. Looking up the rest from reference TRBV11-2 and TRBJ2-3 gives the full variable domain: EAGVAQSPRYKIIEKRQSVAFWCNPISGHATLYWYQQILGQGPKLLIQFQNNGVVDDSQLPKDRFSAERLKGVDSTLKIQPAKLEDSAVYLCASSSRSALPGRDTQYFGPGTRLTVL.

This clonotype was recorded at least ten times. V usage is TRBV30 and J usage is TRBJ2-3; 9 bases agree with TRBD1. The germline V gene encodes CDR1 GTSNPN and CDR2 SVGIG (reference sequence). Germline trimming cut 1 base from V and 5 bases from J; bases unmatched to any gene: 13. CDR3 length equals 17 residues. The CDR3 region is CAWSAMGNRGHRDTQYF. In nucleotides, the CDR3 is TGTGCCTGGAGTGCAATGGGAAACAGGGGGCACAGAGATACGCAGTATTTT.

At least ten counts were recorded for this clonotype. The V gene is TRBV2, the J gene TRBJ2-6; maybe TRBD1 (5 bases). Germline V lookup: CDR1 SNHLY, CDR2 FYNNEI. CDR3 length equals 15 residues. Trimming removed 6 bases at V and 1 base at J, with 10 bases between. CDR3 sequence (DNA): TGTGCCAGCAGCTTCCAGGGATCTGGGGCCAACGTCCTGACTTTC. This codes for CASSFQGSGANVLTF.